A single sample gave rise to the 7 T cell receptor beta chains below, sequenced in a study of shared clonotypes between healthy human individuals. Profiling relied on immunoSEQ multiplex PCR, and the TCRdb table lists in-frame clones only, not all of them. The data contain roughly 1.4 million clones, around 98.5% of them seen just once; the ten biggest clones take up approximately 0.4%. The sequencing sample was made of naive CD4+ T cells sorted from blood. Subset described: CD45RA+ positively selected. All receptors derive from a man in his thirties or forties in good health.

The chain employs TRBV7-7 and TRBJ2-5; possibly TRBD1 for D (6 bases). Germline-derived CDR1 and CDR2 are SSHAT and FNYEAQ (reference sequence). The CDR3 runs 15 residues. The V and J ends lost 0 bases and 5 bases respectively, with 13 bases between them. CDR3 residues: CASSLAQGMVETQYF. In DNA, the CDR3 is TGTGCCAGCAGCTTAGCCCAGGGGATGGTGGAGACCCAGTACTTC. Filled out from reference TRBV7-7 and TRBJ2-5, the complete variable domain reads GAGVSQSPRYKVTKRGQDVTLRCDPISSHATLYWYQQALGQGPEFLTYFNYEAQPDKSGLPSDRFSAERPEGSISTLTIQRTEQRDSAMYRCASSLAQGMVETQYFGPGTRLLVL.

Points on this clone: Other DNA variants within this sample encode the same CDR3. The rearrangement uses TRBV5-1 and TRBJ2-3; 15 bases are a match to TRBD2. Germline V lookup: CDR1 SGHRS, CDR2 YFSETQ. V dropped 3 bases and J dropped 6; count of bases not matched to a gene: 5. CDR3 length: 16 residues. The chain's CDR3 is CASSSGLAGGGDTQYF. The CDR3 nucleotides are TGCGCCAGCAGCTCCGGACTAGCGGGAGGGGGGGATACGCAGTATTTT.

This rearrangement joins TRBV7-8 to TRBJ2-3; maybe TRBD2 (5 bases). Between the trimmed V and J ends, which lost 3 bases and 2 bases, there was a span of 18 bases. Per the germline V gene, CDR1 is SGHVS and CDR2 is FQNEAQ. The CDR3 totals 17 residues. CDR3 in DNA: TGTGCCAGCAGCTTTAGGAGCCTAGCCTCCCTCACAGATACGCAGTATTTT. This encodes CASSFRSLASLTDTQYF.

The chain joins TRBV11-3 to TRBJ2-1; 7 nucleotides match TRBD1. The trim removed 5 bases at V and 15 bases at J, leaving 13 bases unmatched. The CDR3 totals 13 residues. Germline lookup yields CDR1 SGHNT and CDR2 YENEEA. Here the CDR3 reads CASSTRDSPQRFF. The CDR3 region has the DNA TGTGCCAGCAGCACCCGGGACAGCCCGCAGCGGTTCTTC.

The genes are TRBV18 and TRBJ2-7; 7 bases align to TRBD1. Germline CDR1 KGHSH, CDR2 LQKENI. This CDR3 has 18 residues. Germline trimming cut 2 bases from V and 2 bases from J; bases unmatched to any gene: 15. The CDR3 region has the DNA TGTGCCAGCTCACCAAAGAGGCAGGGGGAATCCTATGCCTACGAGCAGTACTTC. Its translation: CASSPKRQGESYAYEQYF.

The CDR3, as DNA: TGCGCCAGCAGGCTAGCGGGCTACGAGCAGTACTTC. Encoded protein: CASRLAGYEQYF. This chain uses TRBV10-2 with TRBJ2-7; TRBD2 matches at 8 bases. The CDR3 has 12 residues. Germline V lookup: CDR1 WSHSY, CDR2 SAAADI. Unmatched junction bases numbered 1, after V lost 6 bases and J lost 3 bases.

CDR3 sequence: CASSLFSGQPQHF. The CDR3 nucleotides read TGTGCCAGCAGCTTATTCTCGGGTCAGCCCCAGCATTTT. This chain uses TRBV11-2 with TRBJ1-5; no clear D. The CDR3 totals 13 residues. V lost 2 bases and J lost 6, with 8 bases in between. Germline CDR1 SGHAT, CDR2 FQNNGV. The full variable domain, in which reference TRBV11-2 and TRBJ1-5 provide the parts outside the CDR3, is EAGVAQSPRYKIIEKRQSVAFWCNPISGHATLYWYQQILGQGPKLLIQFQNNGVVDDSQLPKDRFSAERLKGVDSTLKIQPAKLEDSAVYLCASSLFSGQPQHFGDGTRLSIL.